One and the same sample provided the 12 T cell receptor beta chains below, sequenced in a study of molecular identifiers for immune sequencing clone quantification. One entry per CDR3 protein results from TCRdb running MiXCR on the PCR reads. The data hold 70,000 to 95,000 distinct CDR3 sequences, with roughly 19% observed a single time. Source material: naive CD8+ T cells from blood, with Jurkat cell RNA spiked in. Subset denoted: FACS-sorted CD8+CD4-CCR7+CD45RA+ naive T cells. These receptors were collected from a human donor in good health. Some libraries in this study had Jurkat cell RNA spiked in.

The rearrangement links TRBV6-2 or TRBV6-3 to TRBJ2-6, with TRBD1 identical over 11 bases. The CDR3 is 21 amino acids. Germline assignment: CDR1 MNHEY and CDR2 SVGEGT. Trimming cost V 6 bases and J 1 base; bases outside gene matches: 17. This chain's CDR3 is CASSHRDRGTGELSGANVLTF. In nucleotides, the CDR3 is TGTGCCAGCAGCCACCGGGACAGGGGGACGGGGGAGTTGTCTGGGGCCAACGTCCTGACTTTC.

V is TRBV27 and J is TRBJ2-1, with D possibly called TRBD1 or TRBD2 (5 bases each). The germline gives CDR1 MNHEY, CDR2 SMNVEV (reference sequence). This CDR3 comprises 17 residues. Trimming removed 2 bases from V and 5 bases from J, with 19 bases in between. CDR3 nucleotide sequence: TGTGCCAGCAGTTTAAAGGGAGTGGGCAGGGAACACAATGAGCAGTTCTTC. It is translated as CASSLKGVGREHNEQFF.

A note on this clonotype: A junction boundary mismatches the germline segment, possibly from a read error. The chain joins TRBV6-4 to TRBJ1-5; 7 bases are a match to TRBD1. The length of the CDR3 is 16 residues. The V gene's germline CDR1 is MRHNA and CDR2 SNTAGT. The CDR3 coding sequence is TGTGCCAGCAGCTCGGGACAGACTTATAGCAATCCGCCCCAGCGTTTT. Translation gives CASSSGQTYSNPPQRF.

The rearrangement joins TRBV14 to TRBJ2-7; the D gene is possibly TRBD1 (6 bases). CDR3 size: 15 residues. Germline lookup yields CDR1 SGHDN and CDR2 FVKESK. Trimming removed 4 bases from V and 2 bases from J, with 15 bases in between. The CDR3 protein is CASSLTIRGPYEQYF. Here the CDR3 DNA reads TGTGCCAGCAGCCTCACGATCAGGGGCCCCTACGAGCAGTACTTC.

The sample holds many counts of this clonotype. The chain links TRBV9 to TRBJ2-3, with D possibly TRBD2 on 5 matching bases. V was trimmed by 0 bases and J by 2 bases, leaving 13 bases between them. The CDR3 is 16 residues long. CDR1 and CDR2 (germline): SGDLS, YYNGEE. The CDR3 nucleotides are TGTGCCAGCAGCGTAGAGAGAGCGGCCCTCACAGATACGCAGTATTTT. It translates to CASSVERAALTDTQYF.

This clonotype has a count of ten or more. The rearrangement joins TRBV19 to TRBJ2-3; D call uncertain. The V and J ends lost 10 bases and 0 bases respectively, with 11 bases between them. This CDR3 spans 13 amino acids. Germline CDR1 and CDR2: LNHDA and SQIVND (reference sequence). The CDR3 reads CATSETSTDTQYF. The DNA for the CDR3 is TGTGCCACCTCTGAGACTAGCACAGATACGCAGTATTTT.

This clonotype was seen repeatedly, ten times or more. The CDR3 bases are TGTGCCAGCAGCCCAGGTTCCGGGGTTGGAAACACCATATATTTT. This translates into CASSPGSGVGNTIYF. The J gene is TRBJ1-3, the V gene TRBV5-6, with D unresolved. CDR3 length: 15 residues. The V end was cut by 4 bases, the J end by 3 bases, with 14 bases between. In germline, CDR1 is SGHDT, CDR2 YYEEEE. The full variable domain, in which reference TRBV5-6 and TRBJ1-3 provide the parts outside the CDR3, is DAGVTQSPTHLIKTRGQQVTLRCSPKSGHDTVSWYQQALGQGPQFIFQYYEEEERQRGNFPDRFSGHQFPNYSSELNVNALLLGDSALYLCASSPGSGVGNTIYFGEGSWLTVV.

This clonotype has at least ten counts. The rearrangement joins TRBV14 to TRBJ2-3; the match to TRBD2 covers 7 bases. The CDR3 runs 12 residues. CDR1 is SGHDN, CDR2 FVKESK, per germline. With 4 bases clipped from V and 14 bases from J, the junction kept 9 bases outside the gene matches. DNA of the CDR3: TGTGCCAGCAGCCCTTCGGGAGGATATCTGTATTTT. It yields the protein CASSPSGGYLYF.

This clonotype has a count of ten or more. The chain couples TRBV19 to TRBJ1-5; unclear D gene. Trimming took 4 bases from V and 5 from J, leaving 12 bases between them. Germline lookup yields CDR1 LNHDA and CDR2 SQIVND (reference sequence). The CDR3 runs 14 residues. As DNA, the CDR3 is TGTGCCAGTAGTACTAGGGAGCCGGATCAGCCCCAGCATTTT. Its translation is CASSTREPDQPQHF.

This clonotype was seen many times. Here the CDR3 reads CASSFEAFSGANVLTF. DNA of the CDR3: TGTGCCAGCAGTTTCGAGGCCTTCTCTGGGGCCAACGTCCTGACTTTC. V is TRBV28 and J is TRBJ2-6; no reliable D call. Germline V CDR1 and CDR2: MDHEN, SYDVKM. Deletions cut 3 bases from V and 0 bases from J, with 9 bases between. This CDR3 has 16 residues.

This clonotype was observed many times. This sequence joins TRBV19 and TRBJ2-7, with 9 bases matching TRBD1. CDR3 size: 15 residues. Looked up from germline, CDR1 is LNHDA and CDR2 is SQIVND (reference sequence). The J segment lost 3 bases and the V segment lost 3 bases, leaving 6 bases of the junction unmatched. CDR3 in amino acids: CASSMGTGTVYEQYF. Written as DNA, the CDR3 is TGTGCCAGTAGTATGGGGACAGGGACGGTCTACGAGCAGTACTTC. Looking up the rest from reference TRBV19 and TRBJ2-7 gives the full variable domain: DGGITQSPKYLFRKEGQNVTLSCEQNLNHDAMYWYRQDPGQGLRLIYYSQIVNDFQKGDIAEGYSVSREKKESFPLTVTSAQKNPTAFYLCASSMGTGTVYEQYFGPGTRLTVT.

This clonotype was recorded at least ten times. V gene TRBV29-1 combines with J gene TRBJ2-3, with 9 nucleotides matching TRBD1. The CDR3 consists of 14 residues. Germline trimming cut 8 bases from V and 3 bases from J; bases unmatched to any gene: 9. Germline-derived CDR1 and CDR2 are SQVTM and ANQGSEA. CDR3 bases: TGCAGCCTTACAGGGACAGGGATGACAGATACGCAGTATTTT. Protein: CSLTGTGMTDTQYF.